This T cell receptor (beta chain) was captured by sequencing in a study of cytomegalovirus exposure and HLA in healthy donors. About the research overall: Both the 100 to 150 validation repertoires and the 600 to 700 first-cohort repertoires used the same platform, as reported by a later analysis.

Broader study findings: TCR beta chains numbering more than 150 were designated cytomegalovirus-associated. It was reportedly the case that the classifier diagnosed cytomegalovirus status with high specificity and sensitivity.

Concerning this clone itself: No antigen is known for it.

Method: immunoSEQ multiplex PCR; TCRdb's copy keeps in-frame clones and lacks some. Of under 200,000 clones listed, about 90% are singletons. The ends were cut back, 5 bases at V and 1 base at J, with 11 bases in the middle. The germline V gene has CDR1 SQVTM and CDR2 ANQGSEA. The CDR3 spans 13 residues. The sequenced sample was PBMCs. The V call is TRBV29-1, the J call TRBJ1-2; no clear D. The sequence was obtained from a woman under 30 in good health and CMV-seropositive. CDR3 region: CSVSQVLNYGYTF. CDR3 in DNA: TGCAGCGTTAGTCAGGTCCTTAACTATGGCTACACCTTC.